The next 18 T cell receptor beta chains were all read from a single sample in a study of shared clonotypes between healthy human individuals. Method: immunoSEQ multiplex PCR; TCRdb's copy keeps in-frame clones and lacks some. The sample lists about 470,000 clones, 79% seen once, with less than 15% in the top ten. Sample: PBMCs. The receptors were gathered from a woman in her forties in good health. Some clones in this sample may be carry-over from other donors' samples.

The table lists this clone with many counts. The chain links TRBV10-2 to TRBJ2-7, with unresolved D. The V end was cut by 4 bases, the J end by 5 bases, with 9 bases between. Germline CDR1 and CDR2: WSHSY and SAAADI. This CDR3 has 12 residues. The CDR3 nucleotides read TGCGCCAGCAGTGTGACCCCGGACGAGCAGTACTTC. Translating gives CASSVTPDEQYF.

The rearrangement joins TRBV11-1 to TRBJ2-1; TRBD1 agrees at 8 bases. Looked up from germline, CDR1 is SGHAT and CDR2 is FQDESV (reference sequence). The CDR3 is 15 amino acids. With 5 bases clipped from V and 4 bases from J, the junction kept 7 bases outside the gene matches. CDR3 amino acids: CASSRRGQGYNEQFF. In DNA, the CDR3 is TGTGCCAGCAGCCGCCGCGGACAGGGATACAATGAGCAGTTCTTC.

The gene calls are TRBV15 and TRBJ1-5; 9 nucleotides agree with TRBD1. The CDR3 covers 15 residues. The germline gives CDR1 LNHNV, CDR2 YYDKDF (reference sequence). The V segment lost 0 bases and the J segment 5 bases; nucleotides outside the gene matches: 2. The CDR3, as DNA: TGTGCCACCAGCAGAGAGGACAGGGGATATCAGCCCCAGCATTTT. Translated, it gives CATSREDRGYQPQHF.

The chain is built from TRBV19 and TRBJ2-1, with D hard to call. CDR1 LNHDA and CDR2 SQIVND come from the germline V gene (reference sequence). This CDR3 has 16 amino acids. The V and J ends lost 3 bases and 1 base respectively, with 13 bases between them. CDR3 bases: TGTGCCAGTAGTATTGTACTTAGTGTTTCCTACAATGAGCAGTTCTTC. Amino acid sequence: CASSIVLSVSYNEQFF. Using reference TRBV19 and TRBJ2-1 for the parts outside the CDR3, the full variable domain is DGGITQSPKYLFRKEGQNVTLSCEQNLNHDAMYWYRQDPGQGLRLIYYSQIVNDFQKGDIAEGYSVSREKKESFPLTVTSAQKNPTAFYLCASSIVLSVSYNEQFFGPGTRLTVL.

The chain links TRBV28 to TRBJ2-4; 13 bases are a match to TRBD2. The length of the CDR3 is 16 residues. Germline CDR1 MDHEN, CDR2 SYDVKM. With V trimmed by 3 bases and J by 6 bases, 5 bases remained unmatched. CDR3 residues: CASSFRTSGRANIQYF. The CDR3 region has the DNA TGTGCCAGCAGTTTTCGGACTAGCGGGAGAGCAAACATTCAGTACTTC.

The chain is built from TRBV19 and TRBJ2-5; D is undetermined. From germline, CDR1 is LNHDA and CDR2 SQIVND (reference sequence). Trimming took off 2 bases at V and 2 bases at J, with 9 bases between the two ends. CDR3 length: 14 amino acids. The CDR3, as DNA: TGTGCCAGTAGTATAAAACTACAACAAGAGACCCAGTACTTC. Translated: CASSIKLQQETQYF.

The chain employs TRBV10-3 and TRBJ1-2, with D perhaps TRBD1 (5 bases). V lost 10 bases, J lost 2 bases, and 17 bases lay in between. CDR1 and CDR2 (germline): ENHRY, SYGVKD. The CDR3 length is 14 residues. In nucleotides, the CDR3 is TGTGCCACCCTTTCTCCGCGGGGGAACTATGGCTACACCTTC. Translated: CATLSPRGNYGYTF.

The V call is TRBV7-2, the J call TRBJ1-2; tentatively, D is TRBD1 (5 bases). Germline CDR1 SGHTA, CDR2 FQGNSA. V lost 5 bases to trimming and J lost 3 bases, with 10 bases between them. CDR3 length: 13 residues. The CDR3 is CASSPQADYGYTF. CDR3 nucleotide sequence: TGTGCCAGCAGCCCACAGGCTGACTATGGCTACACCTTC.

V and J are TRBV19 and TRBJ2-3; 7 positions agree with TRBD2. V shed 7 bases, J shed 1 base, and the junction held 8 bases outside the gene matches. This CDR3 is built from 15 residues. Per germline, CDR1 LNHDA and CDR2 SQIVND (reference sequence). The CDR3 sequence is CASTIGAGGTDTQYF. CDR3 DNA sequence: TGTGCCAGTACCATAGGGGCGGGGGGCACAGATACGCAGTATTTT.

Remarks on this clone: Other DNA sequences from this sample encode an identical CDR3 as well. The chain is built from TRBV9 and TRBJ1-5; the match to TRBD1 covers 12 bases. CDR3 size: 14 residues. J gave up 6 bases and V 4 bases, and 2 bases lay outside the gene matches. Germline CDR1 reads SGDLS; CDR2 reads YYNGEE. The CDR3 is CASSPGQGAQPQHF. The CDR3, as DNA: TGTGCCAGCAGCCCGGGACAGGGGGCTCAGCCCCAGCATTTT. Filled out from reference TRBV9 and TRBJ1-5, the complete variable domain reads DSGVTQTPKHLITATGQRVTLRCSPRSGDLSVYWYQQSLDQGLQFLIQYYNGEERAKGNILERFSAQQFPDLHSELNLSSLELGDSALYFCASSPGQGAQPQHFGDGTRLSIL.

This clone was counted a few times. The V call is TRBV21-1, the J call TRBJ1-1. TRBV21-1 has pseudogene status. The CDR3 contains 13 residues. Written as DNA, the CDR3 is TGTGCCAGCAGCGAGGGGCGAAACACTGAAGCTTTCTTT. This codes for CASSEGRNTEAFF.

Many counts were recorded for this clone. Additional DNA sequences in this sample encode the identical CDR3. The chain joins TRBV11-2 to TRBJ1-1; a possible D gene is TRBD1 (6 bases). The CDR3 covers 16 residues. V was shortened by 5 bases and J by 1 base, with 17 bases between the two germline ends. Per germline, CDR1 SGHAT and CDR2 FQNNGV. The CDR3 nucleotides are TGTGCCAGCAGCCCCTACAGGGAGTCCCCGAACACTGAAGCTTTCTTT. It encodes CASSPYRESPNTEAFF.

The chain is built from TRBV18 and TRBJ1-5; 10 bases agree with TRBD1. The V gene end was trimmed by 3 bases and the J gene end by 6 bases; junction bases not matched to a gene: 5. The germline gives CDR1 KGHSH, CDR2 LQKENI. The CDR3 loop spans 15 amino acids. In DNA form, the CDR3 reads TGTGCCAGCTCACCCGGGACAGGGGTTGCTCAGCCCCAGCATTTT. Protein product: CASSPGTGVAQPQHF.

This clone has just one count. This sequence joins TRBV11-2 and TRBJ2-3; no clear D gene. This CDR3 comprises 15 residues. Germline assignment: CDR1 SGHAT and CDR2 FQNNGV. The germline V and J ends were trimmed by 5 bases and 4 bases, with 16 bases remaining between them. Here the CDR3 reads CASSQLNRVPDTQYF. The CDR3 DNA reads TGTGCCAGCAGCCAGCTCAACAGAGTCCCAGATACGCAGTATTTT.

DNA of the CDR3: TGCGCCAGCAGCCAAGTATTAGGCCGTGAGCAGTTCTTC. Translated: CASSQVLGREQFF. The chain links TRBV4-3 to TRBJ2-1; no clear D gene. The germline CDR1 and CDR2 sequences are LGHNA and YSLEER. This CDR3 has 13 residues. Trimming cost V 1 base and J 9 bases, with 10 bases left between them.

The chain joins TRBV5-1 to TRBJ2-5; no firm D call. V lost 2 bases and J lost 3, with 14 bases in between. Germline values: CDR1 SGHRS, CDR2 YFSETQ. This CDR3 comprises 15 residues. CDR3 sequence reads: CASSFNPAIEETQYF. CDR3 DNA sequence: TGCGCCAGCAGCTTTAATCCAGCGATAGAAGAGACCCAGTACTTC. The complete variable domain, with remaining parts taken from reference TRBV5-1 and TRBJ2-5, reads KAGVTQTPRYLIKTRGQQVTLSCSPISGHRSVSWYQQTPGQGLQFLFEYFSETQRNKGNFPGRFSGRQFSNSRSEMNVSTLELGDSALYLCASSFNPAIEETQYFGPGTRLLVL.

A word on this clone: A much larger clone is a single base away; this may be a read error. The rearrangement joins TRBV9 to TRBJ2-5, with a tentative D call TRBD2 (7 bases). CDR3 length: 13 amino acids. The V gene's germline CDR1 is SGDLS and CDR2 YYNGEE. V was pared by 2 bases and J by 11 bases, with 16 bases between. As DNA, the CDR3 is TGTGCCAGCAGCGTGGCGGGGGCGGGAGAGCAGTACTTC. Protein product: CASSVAGAGEQYF. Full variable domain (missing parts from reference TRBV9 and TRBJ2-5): DSGVTQTPKHLITATGQRVTLRCSPRSGDLSVYWYQQSLDQGLQFLIQYYNGEERAKGNILERFSAQQFPDLHSELNLSSLELGDSALYFCASSVAGAGEQYFGPGTRLLVL.

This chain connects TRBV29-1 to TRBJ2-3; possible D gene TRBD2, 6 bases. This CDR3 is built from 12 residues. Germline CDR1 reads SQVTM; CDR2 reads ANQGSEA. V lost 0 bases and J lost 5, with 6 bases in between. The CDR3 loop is CSVEEGGDTQYF. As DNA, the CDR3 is TGCAGCGTTGAAGAGGGGGGAGATACGCAGTATTTT.